This T cell receptor (beta chain) was recorded in a study of identical twins (dated by TCRdb to the mid-2010s). Context from the whole study: TCR alpha and beta repertoires from monozygotic twins, unrelated adults of various ages and cord blood were deep-sequenced to test whether fetal clonotypes persist. Replicate twin experiments were performed at different times using different library preparation protocols to rule out contamination.

Note on this clonotype: Its antigen is not yet known. Per-base quality was not reported, and no clone a single base away is much larger than it.

V lost 5 bases and J lost 5 bases, and the count of bases not matched to a germline gene is 5. CDR1 and CDR2 were assigned from the germline V gene as SGHVS and FQNEAQ. The CDR3 sequence holds 15 residues, the cysteine and phenylalanine included. CDR3 DNA only is kept here, 45 bases in frame from base 1. Every donor was a healthy Caucasian. Three pairs of female monozygotic twins, all aged about 18 to 30 years, made up the twin cohort. CD4+ and CD8+ T cell populations were isolated with positive isolation kits from Invitrogen. Overall study outcomes, separate from this receptor: Fewer insertions were carried by abundant cord blood beta clonotypes; a weaker similar trend was observed in young adult naive repertoires, while no such trend was observed in memory repertoires. Excess twin sharing in beta out-of-frame sequences was weaker because fewer shared sequences lowered the signal-to-noise ratio. Zero-insertion analyses could be partly confounded by invariant T cells such as MAIT and iNKT, though diverse VJ usage argued against such confounding for most clonotypes. Compared with coincidental sharing between unrelated individuals, out-of-frame TCR alpha sequences shared between twins showed an excess of sequences with low generation probability. In monozygotic twins, out-of-frame TCR alpha sharing was systematically underestimated by recombination models, although the models agreed with sharing between unrelated individuals. Because the same donors could not be followed over many years, the conclusions depended on cross-sectional statistical analysis.

Library construction relied on 5' RACE. TCRdb lists the instrument as Illumina HiSeq 2000. Template switching added a universal primer binding site, and the final cDNA carried a unique molecular identifier that allowed TCR cDNA molecules to be counted accurately. First-strand cDNA for TCR alpha and beta chains was synthesized from specific primers in the conserved constant-segment region. To control for contamination, each cDNA library was double barcoded with a SMART-Mk sample barcode plus Illumina barcodes. Two successive PCR steps introduced TruSeq adapter sequences along with Illumina sample barcodes. The Illumina HiSeq platform was used with custom primers to sequence TCR alpha and beta cDNA libraries. As for how the authors treated the data: MiGEC was used to process raw reads and extract unique molecular identifiers, and MiXCR was used to find CDR3 positions. For each individual, recombination models were inferred using an EM algorithm with the repgenHMM and IGoR tools. The analysis of shared clonotypes was done with the tcR package in R, with sharing normalized by the product of cloneset sizes. To study raw recombination free of thymic and clonal selection effects, out-of-frame nonproductive sequences were analyzed. TCRdb applied fastp at Q25 and MiXCR to the public reads, then kept only in-frame beta chains. CDR3 protein sequences are deduplicated, and each keeps its most common genes and DNA. These V and J calls are TCRdb output, not the study's own analysis. Within this sample are around 470,000 distinct CDR3 sequences, with 14% of them counted one time only. Approximately 0.52% of the sample is held by the ten biggest clonotypes.

These data were also filed under a second study, of yellow fever vaccine responses in identical twins. Per that second paper: The T cell response to vaccination in identical twins was reported by the authors to appear partly convergent and partly personalized. The study precisely tracked vaccine-responding T cell clones in identical twins.

This sequence uses TRBV7-8 and TRBJ2-1, and 11 junctional nucleotides match TRBD2. Sample: CD4+ T cells sorted from blood. The receptor was isolated from a woman aged 18-30 years in good health. Here the CDR3 is given as CASSALAGGDNEQFF. The base sequence is TGTGCCAGCAGCGCTTTAGCGGGAGGGGACAATGAGCAGTTCTTC.